A single sample gave rise to the 28 T cell receptor beta chains below, sequenced in a study of control samples from healthy donors and cancer patients (dated by TCRdb to 2018 to 2021). The receptor library was made with the immunoSEQ multiplex PCR assay. Not all clones reach the TCRdb copy of this immuneACCESS table, which keeps in-frame sequences only. Checked studies attribute under half of the gap to unresolved V genes and leave the rest unexplained. For this sample the table gives 100,000 to 150,000 clones, of which 87% were detected only once. The ten largest account for around 9.4% of the sample. The sequenced sample consisted of blood. These TCRs come from a man aged 40-50 years in good health.

The gene calls are TRBV18 and TRBJ1-5, with D unclear. Trimming pared 3 bases from V and 4 bases from J, leaving 7 bases between. Germline V lookup: CDR1 KGHSH, CDR2 LQKENI. The CDR3 loop spans 13 amino acids. CDR3 sequence reads: CASSPSLNQPQHF. CDR3 bases: TGTGCCAGCTCACCCTCCTTGAATCAGCCCCAGCATTTT.

Here the CDR3 reads CASTWTDNQPQHF. As DNA, the CDR3 is TGTGCCAGTACTTGGACAGATAATCAGCCCCAGCATTTT. The rearrangement links TRBV19 to TRBJ1-5, with a possible D match to TRBD1 (6 bases). V was cut by 7 bases and J by 4 bases, with 11 bases left in between. Germline V gives CDR1 LNHDA, CDR2 SQIVND (reference sequence). CDR3 length: 13 amino acids.

The V gene is TRBV5-1, the J gene TRBJ2-7; D gene unclear. V was pared by 7 bases and J by 1 base, with 6 bases between. This CDR3 has 11 amino acids. Per germline, CDR1 SGHRS and CDR2 YFSETQ. The CDR3, as DNA: TGCGCCAGCGGGGAATCCTACGAGCAGTACTTC. This translates into CASGESYEQYF. Full variable domain (remainder filled in from reference TRBV5-1 and TRBJ2-7): KAGVTQTPRYLIKTRGQQVTLSCSPISGHRSVSWYQQTPGQGLQFLFEYFSETQRNKGNFPGRFSGRQFSNSRSEMNVSTLELGDSALYLCASGESYEQYFGPGTRLTVT.

The chain joins TRBV5-1 to TRBJ1-6, with TRBD1 matching 7 bases. The CDR3 contains 14 residues. Germline V lookup: CDR1 SGHRS, CDR2 YFSETQ. V shed 4 bases and J 9 bases; nucleotides not matched to a gene: 7. CDR3 sequence reads: CASSPGQERSPLHF. In DNA form, the CDR3 reads TGCGCCAGCAGCCCTGGACAGGAGCGTTCACCCCTCCACTTT.

The CDR3 DNA sequence: TGTGCCAGCAGCGCGGGGGGGACCCTGGAGGTTGGGGAGCTGTTTTTT. This codes for CASSAGGTLEVGELFF. The V call is TRBV9, the J call TRBJ2-2; 8 positions agree with TRBD2. CDR1 is SGDLS and CDR2 is YYNGEE in the germline V gene. Losses at the gene ends were 3 bases for V and 8 bases for J; bases not matched to a gene: 12. The CDR3 has 16 residues. Complete variable domain (other parts from reference TRBV9 and TRBJ2-2): DSGVTQTPKHLITATGQRVTLRCSPRSGDLSVYWYQQSLDQGLQFLIQYYNGEERAKGNILERFSAQQFPDLHSELNLSSLELGDSALYFCASSAGGTLEVGELFFGEGSRLTVL.

The J gene is TRBJ1-1, the V gene TRBV2; tentative D call: TRBD1 (6 bases). Trimming cost V 1 base and J 3 bases, with 12 bases left between them. The CDR3 length is 15 residues. Looked up from germline, CDR1 is SNHLY and CDR2 is FYNNEI. This chain's CDR3 is CASSEGGGQDTEAFF. In nucleotides, the CDR3 is TGTGCCAGCAGTGAAGGGGGGGGCCAAGACACTGAAGCTTTCTTT.

The chain carries TRBV7-2 and TRBJ1-1; D uncertain. Trimming took 6 bases from V and 3 from J, leaving 17 bases between them. Germline assignment: CDR1 SGHTA and CDR2 FQGNSA. The CDR3 has 15 amino acids. For the CDR3, the DNA is TGTGCCAGCAGACCTGAAAGGTCTGGGCACACTGAAGCTTTCTTT. It encodes CASRPERSGHTEAFF.

This chain links TRBV18 with TRBJ1-5, with 7 bases fitting TRBD1. The CDR3 is 15 amino acids. With V trimmed by 1 base and J by 7 bases, 7 bases remained unmatched. CDR1 is KGHSH, CDR2 LQKENI, per germline. For the CDR3, the DNA is TGTGCCAGCTCACCACGACAGGGAGTTGGCCAGCCCCAGCATTTT. It translates to CASSPRQGVGQPQHF.

The CDR3 nucleotides read TGTGCCAGCAGTGAACGGGGGACAGGGGTAGGAGATGAGCAGTTCTTC. Its translation is CASSERGTGVGDEQFF. The chain combines TRBV6-1 with TRBJ2-1, with 10 nucleotides matching TRBD1. The junction had 9 bases not matched to a gene; V was cut back by 2 bases and J by 8 bases. Germline V CDR1 and CDR2: MNHNS, SASEGT. CDR3 length: 16 residues.

The V gene is TRBV7-8, the J gene TRBJ1-3, with D unresolved. V was clipped by 2 bases and J by 1 base, with 9 bases between them. The CDR3 sequence is 15 residues long. Germline CDR1 SGHVS, CDR2 FQNEAQ. DNA of the CDR3: TGTGCCAGCAGCTTACACTCCGTTTCTGGAAACACCATATATTTT. This sequence encodes CASSLHSVSGNTIYF.

The chain recombines TRBV12-3 or TRBV12-4 with TRBJ1-1; D might be TRBD1 (5 bases). V lost 6 bases, J lost 5 bases, and 13 bases lay in between. CDR3 size: 13 residues. For the CDR3, the DNA is TGTGCCAGCAGCTTTTACAGGAGTACTGAAGCTTTCTTT. Translating it yields CASSFYRSTEAFF.

This chain joins TRBV7-2 and TRBJ1-5; D is perhaps TRBD1 (5 bases). This CDR3 comprises 15 residues. The V end lost 5 bases, the J end lost 6 bases, and 17 bases lay between the germline ends. Germline V CDR1 and CDR2: SGHTA, FQGNSA. The CDR3, as DNA: TGTGCCAGCAGCACCCGAAGGGGCGGTACTCAGCCCCAGCATTTT. It is translated as CASSTRRGGTQPQHF.

This clone showed up many times. The V gene is TRBV7-9, the J gene TRBJ1-4; TRBD1 agrees at 7 bases. CDR3 length: 18 amino acids. Germline trimming cut 1 base from V and 1 base from J; bases unmatched to any gene: 9. CDR1 is SEHNR and CDR2 is FQNEAQ in the germline V gene (reference sequence). In nucleotides, the CDR3 is TGTGCCAGCAGCTTAGACAGGGGTCCCTGGGGAACTAATGAAAAACTGTTTTTT. It codes for CASSLDRGPWGTNEKLFF. Using reference TRBV7-9 and TRBJ1-4 for the parts outside the CDR3, the full variable domain is DTGVSQNPRHKITKRGQNVTFRCDPISEHNRLYWYRQTLGQGPEFLTYFQNEAQLEKSRLLSDRFSAERPKGSFSTLEIQRTEQGDSAMYLCASSLDRGPWGTNEKLFFGSGTQLSVL.

This clone came up once. This sequence joins TRBV7-8 and TRBJ1-2, with no clear D. Trimming took off 5 bases at V and 0 bases at J, with 10 bases between the two ends. CDR1 is SGHVS, CDR2 FQNEAQ, per germline. CDR3 size: 14 residues. The CDR3 bases are TGTGCCAGCAGCCTGACGGATACTAACTATGGCTACACCTTC. Amino acid sequence: CASSLTDTNYGYTF.

The chain couples TRBV24-1 to TRBJ2-7; TRBD1 might be the D (5 bases). CDR1 and CDR2 (germline): KGHDR, SFDVKD. The CDR3 extends over 15 amino acids. Trimming removed 4 bases from V and 2 bases from J, with 14 bases in between. In DNA form, the CDR3 reads TGTGCCACCAGTGACTCGACAGAAACCCCCTACGAGCAGTACTTC. The encoded protein is CATSDSTETPYEQYF.

The chain joins TRBV18 to TRBJ1-3; TRBD1 aligns across 9 bases. This CDR3 region has 19 residues. Germline-derived CDR1 and CDR2 are KGHSH and LQKENI. Trimming took 0 bases from V and 3 from J; bases not matched to a gene: 12. The chain's CDR3 is CASSPPSSGQGRIGNTIYF. The CDR3 nucleotides read TGTGCCAGCTCACCACCCTCGAGTGGACAGGGGAGGATTGGAAACACCATATATTTT.

The chain has TRBV7-9 and TRBJ1-3; D unclear. The CDR3 covers 14 residues. The V gene lost 5 bases and the J gene lost 0 bases, with 8 bases spanning the gap. The germline gives CDR1 SEHNR, CDR2 FQNEAQ (reference sequence). The CDR3 here is CASSASGSGNTIYF. Here the CDR3 DNA reads TGTGCCAGCAGCGCCTCTGGCTCTGGAAACACCATATATTTT.

This sequence joins TRBV7-8 and TRBJ1-4; no clear D. Trimming removed 5 bases from V and 0 bases from J, with 19 bases in between. The CDR3 length is 18 residues. CDR1 is SGHVS, CDR2 FQNEAQ, per germline. Here the CDR3 DNA reads TGTGCCAGCAGCCAATCATTGGTACCAGGATCAACTAATGAAAAACTGTTTTTT. Translated, it gives CASSQSLVPGSTNEKLFF.

This chain uses TRBV5-1 with TRBJ2-4; D possibly corresponds to TRBD1 (6 bases). Germline V lookup: CDR1 SGHRS, CDR2 YFSETQ. The V and J ends lost 4 bases and 8 bases respectively, with 16 bases between them. This CDR3 is built from 14 residues. The CDR3 protein is CASSQDRPGDIQYF. CDR3 DNA sequence: TGCGCCAGCAGCCAAGACAGGCCAGGGGACATTCAGTACTTC.

The chain recombines TRBV2 with TRBJ2-5, with TRBD2 matching over 10 bases. V lost 1 base, J lost 5 bases, and 13 bases stayed unmatched. Germline CDR1 and CDR2: SNHLY and FYNNEI. The CDR3 sequence is 18 residues long. Written as DNA, the CDR3 is TGTGCCAGCAGTGAAGGGCGGCTAGCGGGGGCTCAGGGTGAGACCCAGTACTTC. Encoded protein: CASSEGRLAGAQGETQYF.

J is TRBJ2-3 and V is TRBV30; 7 positions agree with TRBD1. Unmatched junction bases numbered 5, after V lost 2 bases and J lost 6 bases. The CDR3 runs 13 residues. Germline V gene data show CDR1 as GTSNPN and CDR2 as SVGIG (reference sequence). The CDR3 DNA reads as TGTGCCTGGAGTATAGGGGGCAGGGATACGCAGTATTTT. Its protein product is CAWSIGGRDTQYF.

This rearrangement joins TRBV6-6 to TRBJ2-1, with 15 bases aligning to TRBD2. Germline CDR1 is MNHNY and CDR2 is SVGAGI (reference sequence). V trimming: 4 bases; J trimming: 6 bases; junction bases outside the gene matches: 4. The CDR3 extends over 16 amino acids. CDR3 bases: TGTGCCAGCAGTTGGACTAGCGGGGGGGCGGTCAATGAGCAGTTCTTC. Translation: CASSWTSGGAVNEQFF.

The chain uses TRBV7-3 and TRBJ1-1; D ambiguous. The CDR3 has 14 residues. Trimming cost V 0 bases and J 4 bases, with 9 bases left between them. The germline V gene has CDR1 SGHTA and CDR2 FQGTGA. CDR3 sequence: CASSLTARATEAFF. CDR3 sequence (DNA): TGTGCCAGCAGCTTAACCGCAAGGGCCACTGAAGCTTTCTTT.

The V gene is TRBV7-3, the J gene TRBJ1-2; D not certain. The CDR3 extends over 13 amino acids. Germline CDR1 SGHTA, CDR2 FQGTGA. V was shortened by 3 bases and J by 5 bases, with 10 bases between the two germline ends. CDR3 DNA sequence: TGTGCCAGCAGCTTCAACCCTACTTATGGCTACACCTTC. It is translated as CASSFNPTYGYTF.

The V gene is TRBV7-2, the J gene TRBJ2-7; perhaps TRBD2 as D (6 bases). Per the germline V gene, CDR1 is SGHTA and CDR2 is FQGNSA. The V end lost 1 base, the J end lost 0 bases, and 16 bases lay between the germline ends. The CDR3 is 17 residues long. CDR3 coding DNA: TGTGCCAGCAGCTTAGGGGGGGTCGGGGCCATCTCCTACGAGCAGTACTTC. Translation gives CASSLGGVGAISYEQYF.

This clone appeared once. This sequence joins TRBV2 and TRBJ1-5, with D perhaps matching TRBD1 (5 bases). This CDR3 has 13 amino acids. The ends were cut back, 6 bases at V and 4 bases at J, with 10 bases in the middle. Germline values: CDR1 SNHLY, CDR2 FYNNEI. In DNA, the CDR3 is TGTGCCAGCAGCATTCAGGGAAATCAGCCCCAGCATTTT. This translates into CASSIQGNQPQHF. Full variable domain (missing parts from reference TRBV2 and TRBJ1-5): EPEVTQTPSHQVTQMGQEVILRCVPISNHLYFYWYRQILGQKVEFLVSFYNNEISEKSEIFDDQFSVERPDGSNFTLKIRSTKLEDSAMYFCASSIQGNQPQHFGDGTRLSIL.

This sequence joins TRBV11-3 and TRBJ1-5; maybe TRBD1 (5 bases). This CDR3 comprises 13 residues. The germline CDR1 and CDR2 sequences are SGHNT and YENEEA. V was trimmed by 5 bases and J by 5 bases, leaving 10 bases between them. CDR3 DNA: TGTGCCAGCAGCGCAGGGACCCATCAGCCCCAGCATTTT. As protein: CASSAGTHQPQHF.

The J gene is TRBJ1-2, the V gene TRBV19; tentatively, D is TRBD1 (5 bases). Trimming stripped 4 bases from V and 2 bases from J, with 8 bases between. Germline loops: CDR1 LNHDA, CDR2 SQIVND (reference sequence). The CDR3 has 13 amino acids. The CDR3 nucleotides read TGTGCCAGTAGTACCGACAGAAACTATGGCTACACCTTC. Amino acid sequence: CASSTDRNYGYTF.